This T cell receptor beta chain was recorded in a study of beta chain features in type 1 diabetes. A few counts support this clone. V dropped 0 bases and J dropped 4 bases, with 6 bases sitting between them. The CDR3 runs to 13 residues. The germline CDR1 and CDR2 sequences are PRHDT and FYEKMQ (reference sequence). Sequencing targeted expressed TCRB transcripts, as all isolated RNA had been reverse transcribed. Data came from immunoSEQ multiplex PCR; TCRdb stores just in-frame clones and leaves some out. Among approximately 170,000 clones listed, just over 9% were seen once. The clonotype was recovered from a woman aged 18-29 years in good health. Material: central memory CD4+ T cells from blood. The V and J genes are TRBV13 and TRBJ1-2, with D unclear. The CDR3 DNA follows: TGTGCCAGCAGCTTAGGGAGGAGCTATGGCTACACCTTC. Translated: CASSLGRSYGYTF.